Below, one T cell receptor (beta chain) is given with its context. Profiled with immunoSEQ multiplex PCR; TCRdb holds only in-frame clones, not every one. Here the sample spans roughly 100,000 clones, about 90% being singletons. This CDR3 has 17 amino acids. CDR1 MRHNA and CDR2 SNTAGT come from the germline V gene. Deletions cut 2 bases from V and 2 bases from J, with 16 bases between. This sample stems from a study of T cell changes during pregnancy in multiple sclerosis. This TCR derives from a female donor with multiple sclerosis, enrolled in a pregnancy study. The chain joins TRBV6-4 to TRBJ2-1; tentatively, D is TRBD2 (5 bases). The specimen was peripheral blood, collected after pregnancy. DNA for the CDR3: TGTGCCAGCAGTGACGTAAGCGGACGGCCCCCCTACAATGAGCAGTTCTTC. Translated, it gives CASSDVSGRPPYNEQFF.